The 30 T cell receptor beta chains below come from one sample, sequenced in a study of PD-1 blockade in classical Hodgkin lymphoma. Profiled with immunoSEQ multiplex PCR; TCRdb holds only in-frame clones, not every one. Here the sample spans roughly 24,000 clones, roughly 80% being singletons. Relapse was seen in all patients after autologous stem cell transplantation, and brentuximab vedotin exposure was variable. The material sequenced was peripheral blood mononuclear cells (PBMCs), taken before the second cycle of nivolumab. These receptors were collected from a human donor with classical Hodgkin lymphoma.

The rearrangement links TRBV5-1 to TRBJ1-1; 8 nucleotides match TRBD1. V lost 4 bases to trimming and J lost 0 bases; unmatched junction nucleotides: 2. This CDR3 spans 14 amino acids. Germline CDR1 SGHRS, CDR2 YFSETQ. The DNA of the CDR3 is TGCGCCAGCAGCCGGGACAGGATGAACACTGAAGCTTTCTTT. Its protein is CASSRDRMNTEAFF.

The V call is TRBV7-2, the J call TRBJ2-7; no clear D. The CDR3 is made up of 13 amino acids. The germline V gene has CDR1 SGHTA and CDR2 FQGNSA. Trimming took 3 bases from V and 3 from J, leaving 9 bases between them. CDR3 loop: CASSFHSYYEQYF. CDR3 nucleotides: TGTGCCAGCAGCTTCCACAGTTACTACGAGCAGTACTTC.

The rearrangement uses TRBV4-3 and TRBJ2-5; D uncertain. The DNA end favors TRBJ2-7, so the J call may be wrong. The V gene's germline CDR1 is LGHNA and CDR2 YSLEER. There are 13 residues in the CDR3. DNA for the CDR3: TGCGCCAGCAGCCAAGGCCCACGTTACGAGCAGTACTTC. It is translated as CASSQGPRYEQYF.

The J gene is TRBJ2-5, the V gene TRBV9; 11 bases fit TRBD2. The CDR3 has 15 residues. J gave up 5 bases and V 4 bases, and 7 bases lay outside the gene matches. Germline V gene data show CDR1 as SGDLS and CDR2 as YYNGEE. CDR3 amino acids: CASSIQTSGDETQYF. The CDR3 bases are TGTGCCAGCAGCATTCAGACTAGCGGGGACGAGACCCAGTACTTC.

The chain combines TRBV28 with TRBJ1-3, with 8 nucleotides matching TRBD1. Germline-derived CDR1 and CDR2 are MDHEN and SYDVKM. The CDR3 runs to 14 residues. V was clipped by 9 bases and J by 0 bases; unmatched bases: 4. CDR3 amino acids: CASRTGSSGNTIYF. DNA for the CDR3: TGTGCCAGTAGGACAGGGAGCTCTGGAAACACCATATATTTT. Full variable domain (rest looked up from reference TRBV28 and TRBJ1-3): DVKVTQSSRYLVKRTGEKVFLECVQDMDHENMFWYRQDPGLGLRLIYFSYDVKMKEKGDIPEGYSVSREKKERFSLILESASTNQTSMYLCASRTGSSGNTIYFGEGSWLTVV.

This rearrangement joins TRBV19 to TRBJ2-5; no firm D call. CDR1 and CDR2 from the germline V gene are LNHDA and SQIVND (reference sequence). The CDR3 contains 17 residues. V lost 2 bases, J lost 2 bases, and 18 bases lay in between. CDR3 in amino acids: CASSIRSVVSPQETQYF. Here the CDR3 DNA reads TGTGCCAGTAGTATAAGGTCGGTGGTCAGTCCTCAAGAGACCCAGTACTTC. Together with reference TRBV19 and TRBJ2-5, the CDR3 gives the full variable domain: DGGITQSPKYLFRKEGQNVTLSCEQNLNHDAMYWYRQDPGQGLRLIYYSQIVNDFQKGDIAEGYSVSREKKESFPLTVTSAQKNPTAFYLCASSIRSVVSPQETQYFGPGTRLLVL.

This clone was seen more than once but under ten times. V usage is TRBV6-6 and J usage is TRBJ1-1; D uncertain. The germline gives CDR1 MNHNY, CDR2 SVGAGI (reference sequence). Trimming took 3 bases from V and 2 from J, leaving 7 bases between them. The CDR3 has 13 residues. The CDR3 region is CASSYLVNTEAFF. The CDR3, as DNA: TGTGCCAGCAGTTATCTCGTCAACACTGAAGCTTTCTTT.

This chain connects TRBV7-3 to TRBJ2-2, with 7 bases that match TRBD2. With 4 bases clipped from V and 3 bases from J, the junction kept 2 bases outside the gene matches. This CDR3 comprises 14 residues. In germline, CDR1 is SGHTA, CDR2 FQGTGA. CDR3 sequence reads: CASSSGRDTGELFF. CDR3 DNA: TGTGCCAGCAGCTCAGGGAGGGACACCGGGGAGCTGTTTTTT.

The CDR3 nucleotides read TGTGCCAGCAGCTTAGGCCCAGCGGGGTCGGATACGCAGTATTTT. It encodes CASSLGPAGSDTQYF. The rearrangement uses TRBV11-2 and TRBJ2-3; 7 bases are a match to TRBD2. The germline CDR1 and CDR2 sequences are SGHAT and FQNNGV. The CDR3 spans 15 residues. The V gene end was trimmed by 1 base and the J gene end by 6 bases; junction bases not matched to a gene: 7.

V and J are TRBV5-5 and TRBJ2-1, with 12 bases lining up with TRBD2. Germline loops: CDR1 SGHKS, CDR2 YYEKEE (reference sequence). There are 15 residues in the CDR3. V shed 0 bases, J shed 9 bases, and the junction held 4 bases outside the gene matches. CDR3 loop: CASSLASGGAVEQFF. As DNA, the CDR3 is TGTGCCAGCAGCTTGGCTAGCGGGGGGGCCGTTGAGCAGTTCTTC.

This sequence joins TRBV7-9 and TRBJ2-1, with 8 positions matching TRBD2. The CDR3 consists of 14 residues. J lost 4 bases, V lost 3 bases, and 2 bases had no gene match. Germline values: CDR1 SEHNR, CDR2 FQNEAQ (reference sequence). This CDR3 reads CASSFGGGYNEQFF. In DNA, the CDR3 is TGTGCCAGCAGCTTCGGCGGGGGGTACAATGAGCAGTTCTTC.

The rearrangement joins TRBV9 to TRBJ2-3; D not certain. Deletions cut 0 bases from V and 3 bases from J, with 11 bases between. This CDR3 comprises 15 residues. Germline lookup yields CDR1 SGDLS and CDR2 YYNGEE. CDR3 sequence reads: CASSVDSDGTDTQYF. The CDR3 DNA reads TGTGCCAGCAGCGTAGACTCGGATGGGACAGATACGCAGTATTTT.

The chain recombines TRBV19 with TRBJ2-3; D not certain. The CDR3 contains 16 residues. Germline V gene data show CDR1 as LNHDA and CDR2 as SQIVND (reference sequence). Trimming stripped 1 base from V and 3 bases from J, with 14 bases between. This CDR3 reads CASSIGLNARTDTQYF. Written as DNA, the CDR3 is TGTGCCAGTAGTATAGGGCTAAATGCCCGTACAGATACGCAGTATTTT.

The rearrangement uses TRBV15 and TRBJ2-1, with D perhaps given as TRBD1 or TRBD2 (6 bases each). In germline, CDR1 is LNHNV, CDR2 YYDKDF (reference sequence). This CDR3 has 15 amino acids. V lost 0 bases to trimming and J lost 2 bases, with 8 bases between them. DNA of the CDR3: TGTGCCACCAGCAGAGATAGGGGGGCCTACAATGAGCAGTTCTTC. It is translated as CATSRDRGAYNEQFF.

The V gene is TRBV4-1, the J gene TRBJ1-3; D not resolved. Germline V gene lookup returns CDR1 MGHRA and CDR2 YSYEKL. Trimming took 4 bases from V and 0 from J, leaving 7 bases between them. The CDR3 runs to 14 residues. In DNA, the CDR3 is TGCGCCAGCAGCCCGGACCCCTCTGGAAACACCATATATTTT. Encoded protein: CASSPDPSGNTIYF.

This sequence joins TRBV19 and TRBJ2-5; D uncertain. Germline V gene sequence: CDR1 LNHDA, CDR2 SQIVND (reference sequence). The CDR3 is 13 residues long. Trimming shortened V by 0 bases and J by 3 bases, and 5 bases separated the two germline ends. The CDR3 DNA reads TGTGCCAGTAGTATAGACAGTGAAGAGACCCAGTACTTC. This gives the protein CASSIDSEETQYF.

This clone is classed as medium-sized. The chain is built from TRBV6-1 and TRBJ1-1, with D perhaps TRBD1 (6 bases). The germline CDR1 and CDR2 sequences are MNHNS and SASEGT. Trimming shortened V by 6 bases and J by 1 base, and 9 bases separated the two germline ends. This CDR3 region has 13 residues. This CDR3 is CASRADRNTEAFF. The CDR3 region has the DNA TGTGCCAGCAGAGCGGACAGGAACACTGAAGCTTTCTTT.

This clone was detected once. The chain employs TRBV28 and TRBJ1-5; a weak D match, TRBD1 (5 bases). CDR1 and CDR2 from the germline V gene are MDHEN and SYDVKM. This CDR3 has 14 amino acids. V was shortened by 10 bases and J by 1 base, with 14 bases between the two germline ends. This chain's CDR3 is CATTGRFSNQPQHF. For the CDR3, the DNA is TGTGCCACTACGGGGCGATTCAGCAATCAGCCCCAGCATTTT.

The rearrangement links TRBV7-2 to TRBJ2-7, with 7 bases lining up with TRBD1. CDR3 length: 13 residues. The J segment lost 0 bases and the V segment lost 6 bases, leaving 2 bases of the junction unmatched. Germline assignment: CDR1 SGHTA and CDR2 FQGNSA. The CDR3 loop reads CASSRDSSYEQYF. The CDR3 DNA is TGTGCCAGCAGTCGGGACAGCTCCTACGAGCAGTACTTC.

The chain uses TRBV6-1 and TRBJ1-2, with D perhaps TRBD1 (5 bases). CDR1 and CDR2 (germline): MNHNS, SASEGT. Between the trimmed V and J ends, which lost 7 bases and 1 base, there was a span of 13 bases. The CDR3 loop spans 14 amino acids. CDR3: CASTPLDSNYGYTF. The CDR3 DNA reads TGTGCCAGCACCCCACTCGACAGTAACTATGGCTACACCTTC.

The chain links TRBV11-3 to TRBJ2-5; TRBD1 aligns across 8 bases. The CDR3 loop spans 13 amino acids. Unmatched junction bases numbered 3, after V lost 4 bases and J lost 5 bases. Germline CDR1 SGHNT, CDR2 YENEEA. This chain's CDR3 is CASSWGQEETQYF. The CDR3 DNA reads TGTGCCAGCAGCTGGGGACAGGAGGAGACCCAGTACTTC.

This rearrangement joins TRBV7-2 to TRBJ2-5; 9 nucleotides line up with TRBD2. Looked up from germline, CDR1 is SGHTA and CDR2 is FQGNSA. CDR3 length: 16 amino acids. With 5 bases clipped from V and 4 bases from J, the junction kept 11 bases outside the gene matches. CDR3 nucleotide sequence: TGTGCCAGCAGCCCACCCCGGAGTAGCGGGAGAGAGACCCAGTACTTC. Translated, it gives CASSPPRSSGRETQYF.

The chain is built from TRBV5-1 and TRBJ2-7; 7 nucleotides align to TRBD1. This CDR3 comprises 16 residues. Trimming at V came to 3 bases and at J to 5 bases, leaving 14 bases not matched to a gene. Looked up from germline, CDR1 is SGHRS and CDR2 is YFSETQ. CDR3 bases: TGCGCCAGCAGCTCCCGTCAGACAGGGATCATCGACGAGCAGTACTTC. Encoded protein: CASSSRQTGIIDEQYF.

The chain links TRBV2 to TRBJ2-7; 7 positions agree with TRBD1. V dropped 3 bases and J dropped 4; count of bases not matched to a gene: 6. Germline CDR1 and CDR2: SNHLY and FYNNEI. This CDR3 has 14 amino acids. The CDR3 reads CASSERQGPYEQYF. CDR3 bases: TGTGCCAGCAGTGAGCGACAGGGACCATACGAGCAGTACTTC.

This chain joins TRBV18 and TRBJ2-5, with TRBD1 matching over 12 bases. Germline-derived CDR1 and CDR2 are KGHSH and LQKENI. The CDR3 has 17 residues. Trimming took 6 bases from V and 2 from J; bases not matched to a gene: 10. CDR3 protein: CASSAGTGGSGQETQYF. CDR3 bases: TGTGCCAGCTCGGCCGGGACAGGGGGCAGTGGGCAAGAGACCCAGTACTTC.

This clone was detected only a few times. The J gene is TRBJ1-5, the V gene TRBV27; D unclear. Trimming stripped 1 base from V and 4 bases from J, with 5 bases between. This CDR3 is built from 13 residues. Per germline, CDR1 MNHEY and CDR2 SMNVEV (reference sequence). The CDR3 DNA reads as TGTGCCAGCAGTTTATATCGGAATCAGCCCCAGCATTTT. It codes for CASSLYRNQPQHF.

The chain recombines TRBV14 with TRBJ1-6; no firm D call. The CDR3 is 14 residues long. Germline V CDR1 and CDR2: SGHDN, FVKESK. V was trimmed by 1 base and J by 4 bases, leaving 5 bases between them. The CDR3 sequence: CASSQGRYNSPLHF. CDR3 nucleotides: TGTGCCAGCAGCCAAGGGCGTTATAATTCACCCCTCCACTTT.

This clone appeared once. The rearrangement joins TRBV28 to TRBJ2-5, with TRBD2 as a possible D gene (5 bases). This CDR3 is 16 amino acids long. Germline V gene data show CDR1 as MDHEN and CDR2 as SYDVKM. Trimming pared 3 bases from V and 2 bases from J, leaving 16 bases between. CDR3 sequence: CASSFFQITGQETQYF. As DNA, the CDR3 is TGTGCCAGCAGTTTTTTCCAAATAACGGGACAAGAGACCCAGTACTTC. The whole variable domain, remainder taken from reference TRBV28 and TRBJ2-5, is DVKVTQSSRYLVKRTGEKVFLECVQDMDHENMFWYRQDPGLGLRLIYFSYDVKMKEKGDIPEGYSVSREKKERFSLILESASTNQTSMYLCASSFFQITGQETQYFGPGTRLLVL.

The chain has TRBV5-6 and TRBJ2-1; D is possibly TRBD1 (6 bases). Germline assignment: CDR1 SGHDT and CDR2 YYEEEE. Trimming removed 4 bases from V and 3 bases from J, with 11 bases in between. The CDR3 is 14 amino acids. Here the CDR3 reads CASSVTGNYNEQFF. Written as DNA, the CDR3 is TGTGCCAGCAGCGTAACAGGGAACTACAATGAGCAGTTCTTC. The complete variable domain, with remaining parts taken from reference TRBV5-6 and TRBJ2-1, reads DAGVTQSPTHLIKTRGQQVTLRCSPKSGHDTVSWYQQALGQGPQFIFQYYEEEERQRGNFPDRFSGHQFPNYSSELNVNALLLGDSALYLCASSVTGNYNEQFFGPGTRLTVL.

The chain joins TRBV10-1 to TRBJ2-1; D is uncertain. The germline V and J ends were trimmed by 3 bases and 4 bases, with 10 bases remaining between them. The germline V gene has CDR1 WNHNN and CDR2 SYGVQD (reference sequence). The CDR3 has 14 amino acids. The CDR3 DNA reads TGCGCCAGCAGTGACACGGAGATTTACAATGAGCAGTTCTTC. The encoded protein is CASSDTEIYNEQFF.